This T cell receptor (beta chain) was profiled in a study of T cells after yellow fever vaccination (dated by TCRdb to the late 2010s). Concerning the study at large: Using CD3, CD45RA, CCR7 and CD95 staining, memory subsets (EM, EMRA, CM and Tscm) were sorted on a BD FACS Aria III. The SMART-Seq v4 Ultra Low Input RNA kit was used to prepare libraries from fractions with low cell numbers. To follow T-cell clones before and after both primary and booster YFV17D yellow fever vaccination, bulk TCR alpha and beta repertoires underwent longitudinal sequencing. Two healthy male donors made up the cohort, one aged 18 to 29 years and the other aged 30 to 40 years. Blood was collected at multiple timepoints before and after primary and secondary immunization, and bulk PBMC replicates and cell subsets were isolated. Sorting of memory subsets took place on days 0, 15 and 45 and at 18 months after primary vaccination, as well as on days 0, 15 and 45 after the 30-year booster.

Study-wide findings and limitations: Computational filtering was needed because FACS-sorted repertoires could contain abundant contaminating clonotypes from the bulk population. Most clones expanded after primary vaccination (96% of CD4 and approximately 86% of CD8) were re-detected after the booster, suggesting that broad memory maintenance occurred. On day 0, almost all vaccine-responding clonotypes were below detection in the sorted memory subsets. A small share of clonotypes occurred in both CD4 and CD8 compartments, likely arising from convergent recombination. Because only a couple of donors were included in the study, the extent to which the findings can be generalized is limited. The secondary T-cell response was found to be weaker but faster than the primary response, with a peak reached on day 5 rather than on day 15.

Measured from the cysteine to the phenylalanine, the CDR3 is 15 residues long. Kept here is only the CDR3 DNA, which spans 45 bases and is read in frame from base 1. The V end gives up 3 bases and the J end 5 bases, leaving 6 bases in the junction not matched to a gene. CDR1 and CDR2 (MNHNS, SASEGT) derive from the germline V gene. This clonotype was observed many times. Base qualities are missing; no much larger clone stands one base away. The sample's treatment or condition, from its label and the paper: live attenuated yellow fever vaccine strain. A standard Ficoll-Paque protocol was used to isolate PBMCs from peripheral blood. The RNeasy Micro Kit was used to extract RNA from sorted memory subsets. TCR cDNA was synthesized by 5'RACE template switching, which introduced a universal primer site and unique molecular identifiers. cDNA synthesis was primed from both the TCR alpha and TCR beta constant segments. Library amplification used two PCR steps, and the second PCR step added sample barcodes and sequencing adapters. Sequencing of the libraries was done on either Illumina HiSeq 2500 (2x100 bp) or NovaSeq (2x150 bp). The study's own analysis went as follows. MIGEC handled demultiplexing of reads and collapsing into UMI consensus sequences, while MiXCR performed V(D)J alignment. Clonotypes responding to the vaccine were identified with edgeR on replicate PBMC samples, with the criteria of FDR below 0.01 and a log2 fold change above 5 up to day 15. Bulk clonotypes were assigned CD4 or CD8 identity according to which sequenced CD4 or CD8 repertoire held them at higher abundance. Clonotype frequencies in memory subsets were weighted by FACS-sorted cell numbers to estimate each clone's distribution across memory phenotypes. TCRdb ran its own pipeline on the public reads, namely fastp trimming at Q25 and MiXCR clone calling, and kept in-frame beta chains. Merged by CDR3 protein, the rows form single entries marked with the most common genes and DNA. The V and J calls reflect TCRdb's pipeline rather than the authors' work. The table for this sample lists around 29,000 distinct CDR3 sequences; 5.5% to 8% of them were counted only once. The ten largest make up about 25% of the sample.

The sample was PBMCs, either bulk or a sorted T-cell subset (CD4+, CD8+, memory, or dextramer-sorted; not recorded which), taken on the day of the yellow fever booster vaccination. The sequence is built from TRBV6-1 and TRBJ2-3; 9 bases in the junction line up with TRBD1. The clonotype was recovered from a man aged 30-40 years who received the YFV17D yellow fever vaccine. The DNA sequence reads TGTGCCAGCAGTGATCGGGACAGGGCCATAGATACGCAGTATTTT. It translates as CASSDRDRAIDTQYF.